This entry concerns a single T cell receptor (beta chain). This CDR3 has 13 residues. The germline CDR1 and CDR2 sequences are SGHTA and FQGNSA. Trimming removed 6 bases at V and 4 bases at J, with 12 bases between. TCRdb passed the RT-PCR reads through MiXCR, listing each CDR3 protein once. The sample contains some 230,000 distinct CDR3 sequences, 14% of which appear only once. The data are from a study of patients and donors after allogeneic stem cell transplantation. The sequence was collected from a human donor who was either an allogeneic HSCT recipient or a stem cell or donor lymphocyte infusion donor (not recorded which). It is not recorded whose cells these are; they may come from a transplant donor. The chain employs TRBV7-2 and TRBJ1-1, with D possibly TRBD1 on 6 matching bases. Sequencing input: blood, either unsorted or a sorted T cell fraction (not recorded which). Written as DNA, the CDR3 is TGTGCCAGCAGGCCCAGGGGAGCCACTGAAGCTTTCTTT. This encodes CASRPRGATEAFF.